This T cell receptor (beta chain) is drawn from a study of cytomegalovirus exposure and HLA in healthy donors. Whole-study results and caveats: What a later analysis reportedly showed was that an Asian-associated ancestry cluster had fewer N-insertions than the approximately 720-donor mean. In the analysis, some V segments, TRBV6-2 and TRBV6-3 included, were excluded as indistinguishable.

On this clone itself: Its specificity is not known.

CDR1 is SEHNR, CDR2 FQNEAQ, per germline (reference sequence). The CDR3 sequence is 14 residues long. V was shortened by 1 base and J by 1 base, with 7 bases between the two germline ends. The PCR had 60 Vbeta and 13 Jbeta primers. Measured with immunoSEQ multiplex PCR; TCRdb has only the in-frame clones, and not every one. In the table there are approximately 140,000 clones, roughly three quarters of which are singletons. The receptor was isolated from a woman aged 40 to 50 in good health and CMV-seronegative. The sample consisted of PBMCs. The chain recombines TRBV7-9 with TRBJ1-1; D gene unclear. CDR3 nucleotide sequence: TGTGCCAGCAGCTTAGAGAGAGGGAACACTGAAGCTTTCTTT. This sequence encodes CASSLERGNTEAFF.